A single sample gave rise to the 4 T cell receptor beta chains below, sequenced in a study of cytomegalovirus exposure and HLA in healthy donors. The PCR ran on 60 Vbeta and 13 Jbeta primers. Sequencing was performed with immunoSEQ multiplex PCR; in TCRdb, only in-frame clones are kept and a portion is missing. This table holds 180,000 or so clones, 70% to 90% found once. The specimen sequenced was PBMCs. These receptors were obtained from a man aged 18-30 years in good health and CMV-seropositive.

The chain carries TRBV30 and TRBJ2-3; D gene unclear. Germline CDR1 reads GTSNPN; CDR2 reads SVGIG (reference sequence). This CDR3 contains 13 residues. Trimming took 4 bases from V and 4 from J, leaving 12 bases between them. CDR3 region: CAWTAASADTQYF. Here the CDR3 DNA reads TGTGCCTGGACGGCGGCATCCGCAGATACGCAGTATTTT.

The chain has TRBV2 and TRBJ2-1; TRBD2 aligns across 10 bases. The germline V gene has CDR1 SNHLY and CDR2 FYNNEI. V shed 2 bases and J 6 bases; nucleotides not matched to a gene: 4. The length of the CDR3 is 15 residues. CDR3 sequence reads: CASSERSGGANEQFF. The CDR3, as DNA: TGTGCCAGCAGTGAACGGAGCGGGGGGGCCAATGAGCAGTTCTTC.

This clone is a singleton in its sample. The chain combines TRBV5-6 with TRBJ2-5, with 8 bases that match TRBD2. Per germline, CDR1 SGHDT and CDR2 YYEEEE. This CDR3 is 17 amino acids long. V was pared by 3 bases and J by 0 bases, with 10 bases of the junction left unmatched. The CDR3 region has the DNA TGTGCCAGCAGCTCGACCGGGGGGGCTACGTACCAAGAGACCCAGTACTTC. It specifies CASSSTGGATYQETQYF.

The V and J genes are TRBV6-1 and TRBJ1-5, with 8 bases lining up with TRBD1. With V trimmed by 0 bases and J by 6 bases, 7 bases remained unmatched. The germline CDR1 and CDR2 sequences are MNHNS and SASEGT. This CDR3 contains 16 residues. This CDR3 is CASSEAQGALSQPQHF. In DNA form, the CDR3 reads TGTGCCAGCAGTGAAGCTCAGGGGGCTCTCAGTCAGCCCCAGCATTTT.